This T cell receptor beta chain originates from a study of cytomegalovirus exposure and HLA in healthy donors. Overall study context: The 120 validation repertoires were produced on the same platform as the approximately 620 repertoires of the first cohort. This was reported in a later analysis.

Profiled with immunoSEQ multiplex PCR; TCRdb holds only in-frame clones, not every one. The table shows under 100,000 clones, with 95% occurring only once. J lost 5 bases, V lost 6 bases, and 12 bases had no gene match. The CDR3 is 15 residues long. Germline V gene data show CDR1 as MDHEN and CDR2 as SYDVKM. Study findings and constraints: The listing of roughly 160 TCR beta chains classed them as cytomegalovirus-associated. For most TCR sequences rarity was the rule, although some public TCRs occurred in many donors.

Worth noting for this clone: The antigen remains unidentified.

Sequenced input: PBMCs. This TCR was sampled from a woman aged 18-29 years in good health and CMV-seronegative. The chain is built from TRBV28 and TRBJ1-2; TRBD1 aligns across 7 bases. CDR3 in amino acids: CASSTTGQAGYGYTF. The CDR3 nucleotides are TGTGCCAGCAGCACCACCGGACAGGCGGGGTATGGCTACACCTTC.